This TCR beta chain was recovered during a study of early T cells in non-severe SARS-CoV-2 infection. This clonotype showed up many times. TCRdb re-called the 5' RACE reads through MiXCR, storing one row per CDR3 protein. This table holds roughly 43,000 distinct CDR3 sequences, almost 5.5% found once. V lost 3 bases and J 1 base, leaving 7 bases between the germline ends. The CDR3 has 13 amino acids. The sequenced sample was whole blood, obtained at baseline. This clonotype originated in an adult who was a healthcare worker with PCR-confirmed SARS-CoV-2 infection or an uninfected control (not recorded which). This chain uses TRBV12-3 or TRBV12-4 with TRBJ2-7; no clear D. CDR3 in amino acids: CASSFPSSYEQYF. CDR3 DNA: TGTGCCAGCAGTTTCCCTAGTTCCTACGAGCAGTACTTC.